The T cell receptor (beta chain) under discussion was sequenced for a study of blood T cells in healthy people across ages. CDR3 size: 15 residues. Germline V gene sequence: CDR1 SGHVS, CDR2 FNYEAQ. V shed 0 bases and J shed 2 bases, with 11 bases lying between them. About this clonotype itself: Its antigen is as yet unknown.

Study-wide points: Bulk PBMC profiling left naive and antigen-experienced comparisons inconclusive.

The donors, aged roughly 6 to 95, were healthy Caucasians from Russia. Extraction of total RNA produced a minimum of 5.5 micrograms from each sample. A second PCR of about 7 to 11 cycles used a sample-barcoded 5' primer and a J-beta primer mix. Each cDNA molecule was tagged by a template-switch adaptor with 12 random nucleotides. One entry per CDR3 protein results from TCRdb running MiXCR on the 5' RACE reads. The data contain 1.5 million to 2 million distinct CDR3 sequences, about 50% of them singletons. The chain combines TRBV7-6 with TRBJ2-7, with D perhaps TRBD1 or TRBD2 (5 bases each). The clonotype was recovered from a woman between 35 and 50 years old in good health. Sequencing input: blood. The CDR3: CASSLAGDGAYEQYF. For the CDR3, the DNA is TGTGCCAGCAGCTTAGCGGGGGACGGTGCCTACGAGCAGTACTTC.